This TCR beta chain came from a study of T-cell reconstitution after alpha-beta-depleted transplantation in children. This clonotype was found a few times. The TCRbeta library was prepared with unique molecular identifiers. TCRdb used MiXCR to reprocess the PCR reads, holding one entry per CDR3 protein. In the table there are fewer than 700,000 distinct CDR3 sequences, about an eighth of which are singletons. CDR1 and CDR2 from the germline V gene are SQVTM and ANQGSEA. Unmatched junction bases numbered 4, after V lost 4 bases and J lost 4 bases. The CDR3 consists of 14 residues. This rearrangement joins TRBV29-1 to TRBJ2-2, with TRBD2 matching 9 bases. The receptor was derived from a male patient under 18 who had a stem cell transplant for acute myeloid leukemia, so the T cells may come from the graft donor. Material: PBMCs, mostly from graft donor cells, obtained 360 days after TCRalphabeta/CD19-depleted stem cell transplant. CDR3 bases: TGCAGCGTTGGGGTAGCGGGAGTCACCGGGGAGCTGTTTTTT. Its translation: CSVGVAGVTGELFF.